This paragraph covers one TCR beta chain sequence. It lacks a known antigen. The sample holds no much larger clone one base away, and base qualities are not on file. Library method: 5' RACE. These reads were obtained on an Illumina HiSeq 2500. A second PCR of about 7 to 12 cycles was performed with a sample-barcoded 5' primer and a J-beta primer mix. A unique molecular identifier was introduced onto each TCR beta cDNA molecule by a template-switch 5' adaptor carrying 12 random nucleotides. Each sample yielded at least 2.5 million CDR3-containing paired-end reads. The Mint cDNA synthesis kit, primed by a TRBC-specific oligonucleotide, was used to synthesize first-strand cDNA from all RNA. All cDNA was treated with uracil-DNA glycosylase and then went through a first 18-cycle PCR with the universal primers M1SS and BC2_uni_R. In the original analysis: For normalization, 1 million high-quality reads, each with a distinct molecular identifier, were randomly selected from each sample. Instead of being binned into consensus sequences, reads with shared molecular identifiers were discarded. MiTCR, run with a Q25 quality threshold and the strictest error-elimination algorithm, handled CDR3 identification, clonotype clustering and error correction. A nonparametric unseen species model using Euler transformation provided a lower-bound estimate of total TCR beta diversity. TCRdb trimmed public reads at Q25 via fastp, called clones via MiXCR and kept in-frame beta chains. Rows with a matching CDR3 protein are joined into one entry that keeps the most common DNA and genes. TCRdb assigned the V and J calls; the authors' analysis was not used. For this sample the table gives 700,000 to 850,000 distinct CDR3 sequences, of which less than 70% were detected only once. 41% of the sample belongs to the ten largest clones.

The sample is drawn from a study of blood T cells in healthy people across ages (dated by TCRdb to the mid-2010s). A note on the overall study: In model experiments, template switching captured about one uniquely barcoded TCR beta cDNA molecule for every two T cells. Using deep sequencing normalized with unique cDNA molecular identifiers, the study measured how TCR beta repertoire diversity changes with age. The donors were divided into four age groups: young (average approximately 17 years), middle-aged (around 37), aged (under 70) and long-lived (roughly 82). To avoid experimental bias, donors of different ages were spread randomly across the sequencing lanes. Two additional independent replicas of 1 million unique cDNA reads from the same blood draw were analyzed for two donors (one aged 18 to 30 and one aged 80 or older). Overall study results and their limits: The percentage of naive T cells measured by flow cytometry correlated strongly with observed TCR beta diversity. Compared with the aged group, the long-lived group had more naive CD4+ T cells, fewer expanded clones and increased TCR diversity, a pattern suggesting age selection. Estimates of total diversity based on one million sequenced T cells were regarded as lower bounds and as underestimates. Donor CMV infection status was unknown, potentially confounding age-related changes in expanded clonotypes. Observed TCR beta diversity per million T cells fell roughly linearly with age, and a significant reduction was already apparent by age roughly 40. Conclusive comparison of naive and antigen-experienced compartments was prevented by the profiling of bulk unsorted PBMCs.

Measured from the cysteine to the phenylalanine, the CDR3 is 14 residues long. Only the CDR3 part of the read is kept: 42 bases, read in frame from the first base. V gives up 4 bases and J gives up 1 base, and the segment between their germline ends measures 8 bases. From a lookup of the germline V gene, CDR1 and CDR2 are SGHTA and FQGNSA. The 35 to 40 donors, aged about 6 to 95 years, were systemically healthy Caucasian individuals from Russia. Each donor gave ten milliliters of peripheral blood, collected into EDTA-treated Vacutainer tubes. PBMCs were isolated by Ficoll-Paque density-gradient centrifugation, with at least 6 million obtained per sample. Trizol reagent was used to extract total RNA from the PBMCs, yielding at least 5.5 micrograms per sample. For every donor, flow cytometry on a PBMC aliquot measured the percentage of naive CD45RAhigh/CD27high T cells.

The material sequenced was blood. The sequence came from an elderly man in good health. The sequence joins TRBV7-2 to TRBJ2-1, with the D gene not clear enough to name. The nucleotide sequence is TGTGCCAGCAGCTCCCGCCGTTCCTACAATGAGCAGTTCTTC. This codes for CASSSRRSYNEQFF.